Following are 20 T cell receptor beta chains from one sample sequenced in a study of beta chain features in type 1 diabetes. Expressed TCRB transcripts were sequenced because the isolated RNA had all been reverse transcribed beforehand. Only in-frame clones appear in the TCRdb table, and some are missing; sequencing was by immunoSEQ multiplex PCR. The sample consists of about 150,000 clones, 11% of them appearing once. The source material was central memory CD4+ T cells from blood. The receptor set was obtained from a man in his late teens or twenties in good health.

There are a few counts of this clone. The rearrangement uses TRBV9 and TRBJ2-5; possible D gene TRBD2, 5 bases. The CDR3 runs to 14 residues. The germline V and J ends were trimmed by 0 bases and 5 bases, with 11 bases remaining between them. Germline CDR1 is SGDLS and CDR2 is YYNGEE. The CDR3 is CASSVGIGKETQYF. The CDR3 DNA follows: TGTGCCAGCAGCGTAGGTATCGGGAAGGAGACCCAGTACTTC.

The sample holds a few counts of this clone. The CDR3 sequence: CASSQDTRRNTEAFF. The CDR3 region has the DNA TGTGCCAGCAGCCAAGATACTAGGCGGAACACTGAAGCTTTCTTT. This chain connects TRBV14 to TRBJ1-1; D unresolved. This CDR3 spans 15 amino acids. V was clipped by 0 bases and J by 1 base, with 9 bases between them. Germline assignment: CDR1 SGHDN and CDR2 FVKESK. The full variable domain, completed using reference TRBV14 and TRBJ1-1, is EAGVTQFPSHSVIEKGQTVTLRCDPISGHDNLYWYRRVMGKEIKFLLHFVKESKQDESGMPNNRFLAERTGGTYSTLKVQPAELEDSGVYFCASSQDTRRNTEAFFGQGTRLTVV.

This clone was observed a handful of times. The CDR3 DNA reads TGTGCCAGCAGCTTACCTCCCGATGAGCAGTTCTTC. Protein: CASSLPPDEQFF. J is TRBJ2-1 and V is TRBV7-6; D remains ambiguous. The CDR3 is 12 amino acids. Trimming pared 2 bases from V and 8 bases from J, leaving 7 bases between. Germline assignment: CDR1 SGHVS and CDR2 FNYEAQ.

The V gene is TRBV5-4, the J gene TRBJ2-6, with D perhaps matching TRBD1 or TRBD2 (5 bases each). The V gene lost 7 bases and the J gene lost 0 bases, with 17 bases spanning the gap. CDR1 is SGHNT, CDR2 YYREEE, per germline (reference sequence). The CDR3 is 17 amino acids. The CDR3 bases are TGTGCCAGCTCCAATCATGGGGGTAGCTCTGGGGCCAACGTCCTGACTTTC. Protein sequence: CASSNHGGSSGANVLTF.

This clone was seen repeatedly, ten times or more. V gene TRBV7-9 combines with J gene TRBJ2-5, with 7 bases identical to TRBD2. The CDR3 length is 15 residues. The junction had 4 bases not matched to a gene; V was cut back by 1 base and J by 2 bases. CDR1 is SEHNR, CDR2 FQNEAQ, per germline (reference sequence). CDR3 amino acids: CASSLGTRRQETQYF. For the CDR3, the DNA is TGTGCCAGCAGCTTAGGGACTAGACGTCAAGAGACCCAGTACTTC.

The chain couples TRBV7-2 to TRBJ2-3; no reliable D call. Looked up from germline, CDR1 is SGHTA and CDR2 is FQGNSA. The CDR3 totals 14 residues. Trimming shortened V by 2 bases and J by 2 bases, and 8 bases separated the two germline ends. The DNA of the CDR3 is TGTGCCAGCAGCTTATGGAGCCTCACAGATACGCAGTATTTT. Amino acid sequence: CASSLWSLTDTQYF.

The rearrangement links TRBV4-3 to TRBJ2-1; 7 nucleotides agree with TRBD2. Germline-derived CDR1 and CDR2 are LGHNA and YSLEER. The CDR3 is made up of 15 amino acids. Trimming at V came to 1 base and at J to 3 bases, leaving 3 bases not matched to a gene. Here the CDR3 DNA reads TGCGCCAGCAGCCAAGGGTCTAGCGGCTACAATGAGCAGTTCTTC. It specifies CASSQGSSGYNEQFF.

Only a few counts were recorded for this clone. The chain links TRBV28 to TRBJ2-6; possibly TRBD1 for D (6 bases). The CDR3 runs 15 residues. The germline V gene encodes CDR1 MDHEN and CDR2 SYDVKM. V was cut by 7 bases and J by 1 base, with 11 bases left in between. CDR3 sequence reads: CASTLQGSGANVLTF. The CDR3 coding sequence is TGTGCCAGCACCCTTCAGGGGTCTGGGGCCAACGTCCTGACTTTC.

A few counts support this clone. J is TRBJ2-7 and V is TRBV7-2; 9 nucleotides match TRBD1. Germline CDR1 and CDR2: SGHTA and FQGNSA. Trimming at V came to 6 bases and at J to 1 base, leaving 4 bases not matched to a gene. The CDR3 contains 14 residues. The CDR3 nucleotides are TGTGCCAGCAGGGGACAGGGAGGGTCCTACGAGCAGTACTTC. This sequence encodes CASRGQGGSYEQYF.

This chain joins TRBV7-3 and TRBJ2-1; D unclear. Germline V gene data show CDR1 as SGHTA and CDR2 as FQGTGA. The CDR3 consists of 13 residues. V lost 4 bases, J lost 5 bases, and 9 bases lay in between. In DNA form, the CDR3 reads TGTGCCAGCAGCTCGGACCGAAACAATGAGCAGTTCTTC. Amino acids: CASSSDRNNEQFF.

CDR3 nucleotide sequence: TGTGCCAGCAGCGTAGACGTCTCTGGAAACACCATATATTTT. It translates to CASSVDVSGNTIYF. This chain uses TRBV9 with TRBJ1-3; D unresolved. V was clipped by 0 bases and J by 0 bases, with 4 bases between them. CDR3 length: 14 residues. The germline V gene has CDR1 SGDLS and CDR2 YYNGEE.

This clone was seen only a few times. This chain uses TRBV28 with TRBJ1-6, with 8 nucleotides matching TRBD1. Trimming cost V 5 bases and J 10 bases; bases outside gene matches: 10. The CDR3 extends over 15 amino acids. Germline V lookup: CDR1 MDHEN, CDR2 SYDVKM. CDR3 residues: CASSQRDRRGSPLHF. CDR3 DNA: TGTGCCAGCAGTCAACGGGACAGGAGGGGCTCACCCCTCCACTTT.

This clone appeared a few times. This same CDR3 is encoded by further DNA sequences in the sample. The CDR3 protein is CASSRSDRNTEAFF. The CDR3 DNA reads as TGCGCCAGCAGCAGATCGGACAGGAACACTGAAGCTTTCTTT. The chain has TRBV5-1 and TRBJ1-1, with D possibly being TRBD1 (6 bases). Trimming left V 4 bases short and J 1 base short, with 11 bases between. Germline V CDR1 and CDR2: SGHRS, YFSETQ. The CDR3 has 14 amino acids.

In this sample, this clone turned up a few times. The chain employs TRBV7-2 and TRBJ2-5, with 10 bases identical to TRBD2. Germline loops: CDR1 SGHTA, CDR2 FQGNSA. J lost 9 bases, V lost 1 base, and 8 bases had no gene match. The CDR3 covers 15 residues. CDR3 DNA sequence: TGTGCCAGCAGCTTAGGGGCTAGCGGGAGTAGCGCCCAGTACTTC. Translating it yields CASSLGASGSSAQYF.

V is TRBV11-2 and J is TRBJ2-3; 7 positions match TRBD1. This CDR3 region has 13 residues. Germline CDR1 is SGHAT and CDR2 is FQNNGV. V dropped 7 bases and J dropped 5; count of bases not matched to a gene: 6. CDR3: CASMTGTVDTQYF. The DNA for the CDR3 is TGTGCCAGCATGACAGGGACGGTAGATACGCAGTATTTT.

V usage is TRBV7-2 and J usage is TRBJ1-1; no definite D call. There are 14 residues in the CDR3. Deletions cut 1 base from V and 5 bases from J, with 11 bases between. Germline CDR1 is SGHTA and CDR2 is FQGNSA. The CDR3 nucleotides read TGTGCCAGCAGCTTAGGACCTGGGAAGACTGAAGCTTTCTTT. The encoded protein is CASSLGPGKTEAFF.

This clone was observed at least ten times. V usage is TRBV28 and J usage is TRBJ2-3; tentatively, D is TRBD1 (6 bases). Per germline, CDR1 MDHEN and CDR2 SYDVKM. The germline V and J ends were trimmed by 5 bases and 1 base, with 13 bases remaining between them. This CDR3 region has 15 residues. The CDR3 DNA follows: TGTGCCAGCAGTACCCCAGGGGAAGGCACAGATACGCAGTATTTT. As protein: CASSTPGEGTDTQYF.

The chain employs TRBV6-5 and TRBJ2-5; 15 bases align to TRBD2. Trimming removed 8 bases from V and 5 bases from J; junction bases left unmatched: 9. The CDR3 loop spans 16 amino acids. CDR1 and CDR2 (germline): MNHEY, SVGAGI. Here the CDR3 reads CASGSGTSGGRETQYF. The CDR3 DNA reads as TGTGCCAGCGGTTCCGGGACTAGCGGGGGGAGGGAGACCCAGTACTTC.

This clone came up a few times. V gene TRBV10-3 combines with J gene TRBJ2-3; 9 bases are shared with TRBD2. Germline lookup yields CDR1 ENHRY and CDR2 SYGVKD. The CDR3 sequence is 16 residues long. V shed 2 bases and J 6 bases; nucleotides not matched to a gene: 9. The chain's CDR3 is CAISEPGSGGSDTQYF. CDR3 sequence (DNA): TGTGCCATCAGTGAGCCGGGTAGCGGGGGTTCGGATACGCAGTATTTT.

This clone was counted a few times. The gene calls are TRBV7-2 and TRBJ1-1; D uncertain. V shed 5 bases and J shed 3 bases, with 10 bases lying between them. Germline CDR1 is SGHTA and CDR2 is FQGNSA. The CDR3 covers 13 residues. CDR3 in DNA: TGTGCCAGCAGCGGTCTAAGGGACACTGAAGCTTTCTTT. Protein: CASSGLRDTEAFF.